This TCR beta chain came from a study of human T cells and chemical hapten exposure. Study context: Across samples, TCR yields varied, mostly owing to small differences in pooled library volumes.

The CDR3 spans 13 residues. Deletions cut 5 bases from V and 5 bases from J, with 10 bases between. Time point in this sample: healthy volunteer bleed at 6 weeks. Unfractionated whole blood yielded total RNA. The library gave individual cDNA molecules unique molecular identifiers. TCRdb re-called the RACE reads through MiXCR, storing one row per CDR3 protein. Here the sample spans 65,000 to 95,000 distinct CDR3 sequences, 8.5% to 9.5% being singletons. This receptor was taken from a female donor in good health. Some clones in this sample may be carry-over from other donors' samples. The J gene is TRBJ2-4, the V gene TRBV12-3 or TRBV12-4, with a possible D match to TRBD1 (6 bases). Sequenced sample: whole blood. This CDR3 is CASSTGQQNIQYF. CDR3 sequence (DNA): TGTGCCAGCAGTACAGGGCAACAAAACATTCAGTACTTC.